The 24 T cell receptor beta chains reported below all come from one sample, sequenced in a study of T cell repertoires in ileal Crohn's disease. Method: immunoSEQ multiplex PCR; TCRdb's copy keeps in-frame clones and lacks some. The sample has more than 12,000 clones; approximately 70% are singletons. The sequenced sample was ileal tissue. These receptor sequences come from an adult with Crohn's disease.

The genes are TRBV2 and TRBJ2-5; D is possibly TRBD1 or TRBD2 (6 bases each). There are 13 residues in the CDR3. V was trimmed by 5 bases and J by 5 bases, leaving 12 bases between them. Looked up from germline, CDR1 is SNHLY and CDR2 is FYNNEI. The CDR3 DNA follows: TGTGCCAGCAGTCCCAGGAGGGGGGAGACCCAGTACTTC. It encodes CASSPRRGETQYF.

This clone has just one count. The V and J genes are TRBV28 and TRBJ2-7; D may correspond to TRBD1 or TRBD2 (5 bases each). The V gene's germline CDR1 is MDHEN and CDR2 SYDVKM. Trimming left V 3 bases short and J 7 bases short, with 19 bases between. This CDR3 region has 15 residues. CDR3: CASSFSDTFRREQYF. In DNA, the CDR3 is TGTGCCAGCAGTTTCTCGGACACGTTCAGGAGGGAGCAGTACTTC.

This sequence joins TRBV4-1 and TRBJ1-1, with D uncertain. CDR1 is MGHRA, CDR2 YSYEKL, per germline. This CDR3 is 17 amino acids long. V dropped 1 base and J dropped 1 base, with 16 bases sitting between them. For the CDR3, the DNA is TGCGCCAGCAGCCAAGGGAACCTCCGGGCAAAGAACACTGAAGCTTTCTTT. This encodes CASSQGNLRAKNTEAFF.

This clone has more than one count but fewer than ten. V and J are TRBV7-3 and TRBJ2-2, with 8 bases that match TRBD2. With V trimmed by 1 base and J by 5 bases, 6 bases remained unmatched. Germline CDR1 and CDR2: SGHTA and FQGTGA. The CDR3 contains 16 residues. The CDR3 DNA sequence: TGTGCCAGCAGCTTAAAAAGGATAGCGGGGACCGGGGAGCTGTTTTTT. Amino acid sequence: CASSLKRIAGTGELFF.

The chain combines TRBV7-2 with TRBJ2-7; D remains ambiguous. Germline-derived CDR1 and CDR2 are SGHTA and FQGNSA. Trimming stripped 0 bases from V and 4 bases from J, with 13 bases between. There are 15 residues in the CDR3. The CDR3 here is CASSLARQPRYEQYF. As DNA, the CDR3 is TGTGCCAGCAGCTTAGCTCGCCAGCCCCGTTACGAGCAGTACTTC.

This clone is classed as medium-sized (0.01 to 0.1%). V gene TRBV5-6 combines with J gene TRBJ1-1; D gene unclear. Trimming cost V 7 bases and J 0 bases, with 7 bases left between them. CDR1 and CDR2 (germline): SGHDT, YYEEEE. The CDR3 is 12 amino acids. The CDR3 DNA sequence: TGTGCCAGCGGAGGGATGAACACTGAAGCTTTCTTT. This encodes CASGGMNTEAFF.

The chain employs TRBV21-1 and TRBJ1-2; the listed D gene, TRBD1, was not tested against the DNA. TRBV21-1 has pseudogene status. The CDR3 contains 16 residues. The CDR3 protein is CASSKGAPDRGRGYTF. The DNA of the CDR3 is TGTGCCAGCAGCAAAGGGGCCCCGGACAGGGGACGGGGCTACACCTTC.

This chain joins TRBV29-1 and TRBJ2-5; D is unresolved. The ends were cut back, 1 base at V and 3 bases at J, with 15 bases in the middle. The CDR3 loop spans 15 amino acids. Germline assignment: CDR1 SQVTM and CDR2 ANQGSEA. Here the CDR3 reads CSVEAYSAPKETQYF. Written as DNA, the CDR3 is TGCAGCGTTGAAGCGTATAGTGCCCCAAAAGAGACCCAGTACTTC. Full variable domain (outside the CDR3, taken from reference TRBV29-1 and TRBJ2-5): SAVISQKPSRDICQRGTSLTIQCQVDSQVTMMFWYRQQPGQSLTLIATANQGSEATYESGFVIDKFPISRPNLTFSTLTVSNMSPEDSSIYLCSVEAYSAPKETQYFGPGTRLLVL.

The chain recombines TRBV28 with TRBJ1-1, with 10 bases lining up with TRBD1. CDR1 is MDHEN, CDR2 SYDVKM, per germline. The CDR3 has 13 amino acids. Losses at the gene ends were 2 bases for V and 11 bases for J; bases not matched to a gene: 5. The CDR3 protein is CASSLPDRGHAFF. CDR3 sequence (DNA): TGTGCCAGCAGTTTACCCGACAGGGGGCATGCTTTCTTT. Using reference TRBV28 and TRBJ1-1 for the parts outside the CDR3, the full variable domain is DVKVTQSSRYLVKRTGEKVFLECVQDMDHENMFWYRQDPGLGLRLIYFSYDVKMKEKGDIPEGYSVSREKKERFSLILESASTNQTSMYLCASSLPDRGHAFFGQGTRLTVV.

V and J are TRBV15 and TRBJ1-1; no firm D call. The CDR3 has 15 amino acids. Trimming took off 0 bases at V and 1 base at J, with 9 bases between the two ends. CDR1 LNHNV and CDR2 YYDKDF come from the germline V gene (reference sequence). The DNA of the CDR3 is TGTGCCACCAGCAGAGATCGTGGCAAGAACACTGAAGCTTTCTTT. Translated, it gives CATSRDRGKNTEAFF.

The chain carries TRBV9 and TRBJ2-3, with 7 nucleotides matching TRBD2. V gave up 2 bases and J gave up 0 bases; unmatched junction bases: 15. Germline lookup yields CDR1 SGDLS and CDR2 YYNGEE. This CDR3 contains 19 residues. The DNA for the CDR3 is TGTGCCAGCAGCGTTTCTCGTGGGCTAGCGGCGACTAGCACAGATACGCAGTATTTT. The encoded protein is CASSVSRGLAATSTDTQYF.

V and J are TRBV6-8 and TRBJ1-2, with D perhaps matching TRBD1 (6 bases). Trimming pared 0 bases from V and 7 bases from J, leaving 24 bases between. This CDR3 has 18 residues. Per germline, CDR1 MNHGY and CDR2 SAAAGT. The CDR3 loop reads CASSYSRNVNNRDGGYTF. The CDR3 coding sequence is TGTGCCAGCAGTTACTCGAGAAATGTTAATAACAGGGACGGTGGCTACACCTTC.

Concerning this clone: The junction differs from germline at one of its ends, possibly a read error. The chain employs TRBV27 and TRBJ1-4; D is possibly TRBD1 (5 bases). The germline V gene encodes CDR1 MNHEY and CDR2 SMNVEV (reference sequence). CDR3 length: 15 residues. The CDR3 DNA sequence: TGTGCCAGCCGTTTTGGGGGGTTTTTAGGAGAAAAACTGTTTTTT. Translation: CASRFGGFLGEKLFF. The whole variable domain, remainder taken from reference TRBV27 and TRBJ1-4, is EAQVTQNPRYLITVTGKKLTVTCSQNMNHEYMSWYRQDPGLGLRQIYYSMNVEVTDKGDVPEGYKVSRKEKRNFPLILESPSPNQTSLYFCASRFGGFLGEKLFFGSGTQLSVL.

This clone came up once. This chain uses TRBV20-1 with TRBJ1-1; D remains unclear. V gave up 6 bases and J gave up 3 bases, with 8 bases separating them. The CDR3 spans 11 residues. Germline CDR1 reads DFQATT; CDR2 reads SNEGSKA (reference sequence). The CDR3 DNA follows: TGCAGTGCCCCCCGTCACACTGAAGCTTTCTTT. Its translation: CSAPRHTEAFF.

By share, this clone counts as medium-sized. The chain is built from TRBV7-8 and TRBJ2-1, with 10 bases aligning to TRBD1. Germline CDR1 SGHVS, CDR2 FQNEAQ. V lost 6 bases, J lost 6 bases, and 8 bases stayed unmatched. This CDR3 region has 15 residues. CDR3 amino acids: CASRFRQGAGNEQFF. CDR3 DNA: TGTGCCAGCAGATTTCGACAGGGGGCCGGCAATGAGCAGTTCTTC.

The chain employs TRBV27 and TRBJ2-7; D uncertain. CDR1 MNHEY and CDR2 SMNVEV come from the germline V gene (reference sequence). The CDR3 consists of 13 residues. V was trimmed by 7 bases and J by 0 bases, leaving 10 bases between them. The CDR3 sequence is CASKTVSSYEQYF. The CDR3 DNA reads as TGTGCCAGCAAAACTGTTAGCTCCTACGAGCAGTACTTC.

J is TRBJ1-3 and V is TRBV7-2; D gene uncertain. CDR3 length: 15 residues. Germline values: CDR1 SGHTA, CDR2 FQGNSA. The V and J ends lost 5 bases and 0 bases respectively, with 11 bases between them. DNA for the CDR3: TGTGCCAGCAGCCCGACATCAAGCTCTGGAAACACCATATATTTT. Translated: CASSPTSSSGNTIYF.

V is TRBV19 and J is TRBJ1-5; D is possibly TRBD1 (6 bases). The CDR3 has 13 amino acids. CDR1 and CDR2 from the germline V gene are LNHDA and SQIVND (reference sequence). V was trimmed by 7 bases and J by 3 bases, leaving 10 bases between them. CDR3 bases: TGTGCCAGTACGAGGGGGATCAATCAGCCCCAGCATTTT. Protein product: CASTRGINQPQHF. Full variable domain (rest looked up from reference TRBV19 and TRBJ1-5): DGGITQSPKYLFRKEGQNVTLSCEQNLNHDAMYWYRQDPGQGLRLIYYSQIVNDFQKGDIAEGYSVSREKKESFPLTVTSAQKNPTAFYLCASTRGINQPQHFGDGTRLSIL.

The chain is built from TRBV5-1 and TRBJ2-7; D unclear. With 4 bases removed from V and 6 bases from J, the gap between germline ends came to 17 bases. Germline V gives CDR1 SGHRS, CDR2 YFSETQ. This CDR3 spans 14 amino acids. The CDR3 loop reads CASSPDPVDREQYF. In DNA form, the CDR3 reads TGCGCCAGCAGCCCCGACCCAGTGGACCGCGAGCAGTACTTC.

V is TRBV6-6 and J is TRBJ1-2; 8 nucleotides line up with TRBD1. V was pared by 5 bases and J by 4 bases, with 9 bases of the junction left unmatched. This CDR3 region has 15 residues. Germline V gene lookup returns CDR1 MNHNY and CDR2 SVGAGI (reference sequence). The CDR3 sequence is CASSADEQGVYGYTF. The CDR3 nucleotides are TGTGCCAGCAGTGCCGACGAACAGGGGGTCTATGGCTACACCTTC.

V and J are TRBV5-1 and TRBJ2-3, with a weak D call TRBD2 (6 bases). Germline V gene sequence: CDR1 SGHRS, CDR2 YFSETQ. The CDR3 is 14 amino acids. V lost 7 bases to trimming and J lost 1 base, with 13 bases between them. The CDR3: CASRWGDRTDTQYF. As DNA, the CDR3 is TGCGCCAGCCGCTGGGGGGATCGCACAGATACGCAGTATTTT.

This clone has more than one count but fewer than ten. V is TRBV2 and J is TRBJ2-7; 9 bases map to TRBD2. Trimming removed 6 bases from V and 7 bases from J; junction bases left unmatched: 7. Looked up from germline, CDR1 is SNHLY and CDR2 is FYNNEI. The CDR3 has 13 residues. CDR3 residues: CASRVAGDGEQYF. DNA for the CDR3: TGTGCCAGCAGAGTAGCGGGGGACGGAGAGCAGTACTTC.

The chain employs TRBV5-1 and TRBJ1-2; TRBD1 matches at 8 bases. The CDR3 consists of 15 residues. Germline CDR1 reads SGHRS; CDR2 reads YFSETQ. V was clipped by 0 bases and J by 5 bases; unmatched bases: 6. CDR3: CASSLARGRVYGYTF. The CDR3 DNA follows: TGCGCCAGCAGCTTGGCCAGGGGGCGAGTATATGGCTACACCTTC.

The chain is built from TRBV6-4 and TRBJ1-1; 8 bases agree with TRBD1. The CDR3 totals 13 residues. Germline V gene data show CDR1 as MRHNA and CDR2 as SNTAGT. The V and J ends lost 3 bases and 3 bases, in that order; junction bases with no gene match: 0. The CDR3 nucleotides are TGTGCCAGCAGTGAACAGGGGGACACTGAAGCTTTCTTT. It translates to CASSEQGDTEAFF.